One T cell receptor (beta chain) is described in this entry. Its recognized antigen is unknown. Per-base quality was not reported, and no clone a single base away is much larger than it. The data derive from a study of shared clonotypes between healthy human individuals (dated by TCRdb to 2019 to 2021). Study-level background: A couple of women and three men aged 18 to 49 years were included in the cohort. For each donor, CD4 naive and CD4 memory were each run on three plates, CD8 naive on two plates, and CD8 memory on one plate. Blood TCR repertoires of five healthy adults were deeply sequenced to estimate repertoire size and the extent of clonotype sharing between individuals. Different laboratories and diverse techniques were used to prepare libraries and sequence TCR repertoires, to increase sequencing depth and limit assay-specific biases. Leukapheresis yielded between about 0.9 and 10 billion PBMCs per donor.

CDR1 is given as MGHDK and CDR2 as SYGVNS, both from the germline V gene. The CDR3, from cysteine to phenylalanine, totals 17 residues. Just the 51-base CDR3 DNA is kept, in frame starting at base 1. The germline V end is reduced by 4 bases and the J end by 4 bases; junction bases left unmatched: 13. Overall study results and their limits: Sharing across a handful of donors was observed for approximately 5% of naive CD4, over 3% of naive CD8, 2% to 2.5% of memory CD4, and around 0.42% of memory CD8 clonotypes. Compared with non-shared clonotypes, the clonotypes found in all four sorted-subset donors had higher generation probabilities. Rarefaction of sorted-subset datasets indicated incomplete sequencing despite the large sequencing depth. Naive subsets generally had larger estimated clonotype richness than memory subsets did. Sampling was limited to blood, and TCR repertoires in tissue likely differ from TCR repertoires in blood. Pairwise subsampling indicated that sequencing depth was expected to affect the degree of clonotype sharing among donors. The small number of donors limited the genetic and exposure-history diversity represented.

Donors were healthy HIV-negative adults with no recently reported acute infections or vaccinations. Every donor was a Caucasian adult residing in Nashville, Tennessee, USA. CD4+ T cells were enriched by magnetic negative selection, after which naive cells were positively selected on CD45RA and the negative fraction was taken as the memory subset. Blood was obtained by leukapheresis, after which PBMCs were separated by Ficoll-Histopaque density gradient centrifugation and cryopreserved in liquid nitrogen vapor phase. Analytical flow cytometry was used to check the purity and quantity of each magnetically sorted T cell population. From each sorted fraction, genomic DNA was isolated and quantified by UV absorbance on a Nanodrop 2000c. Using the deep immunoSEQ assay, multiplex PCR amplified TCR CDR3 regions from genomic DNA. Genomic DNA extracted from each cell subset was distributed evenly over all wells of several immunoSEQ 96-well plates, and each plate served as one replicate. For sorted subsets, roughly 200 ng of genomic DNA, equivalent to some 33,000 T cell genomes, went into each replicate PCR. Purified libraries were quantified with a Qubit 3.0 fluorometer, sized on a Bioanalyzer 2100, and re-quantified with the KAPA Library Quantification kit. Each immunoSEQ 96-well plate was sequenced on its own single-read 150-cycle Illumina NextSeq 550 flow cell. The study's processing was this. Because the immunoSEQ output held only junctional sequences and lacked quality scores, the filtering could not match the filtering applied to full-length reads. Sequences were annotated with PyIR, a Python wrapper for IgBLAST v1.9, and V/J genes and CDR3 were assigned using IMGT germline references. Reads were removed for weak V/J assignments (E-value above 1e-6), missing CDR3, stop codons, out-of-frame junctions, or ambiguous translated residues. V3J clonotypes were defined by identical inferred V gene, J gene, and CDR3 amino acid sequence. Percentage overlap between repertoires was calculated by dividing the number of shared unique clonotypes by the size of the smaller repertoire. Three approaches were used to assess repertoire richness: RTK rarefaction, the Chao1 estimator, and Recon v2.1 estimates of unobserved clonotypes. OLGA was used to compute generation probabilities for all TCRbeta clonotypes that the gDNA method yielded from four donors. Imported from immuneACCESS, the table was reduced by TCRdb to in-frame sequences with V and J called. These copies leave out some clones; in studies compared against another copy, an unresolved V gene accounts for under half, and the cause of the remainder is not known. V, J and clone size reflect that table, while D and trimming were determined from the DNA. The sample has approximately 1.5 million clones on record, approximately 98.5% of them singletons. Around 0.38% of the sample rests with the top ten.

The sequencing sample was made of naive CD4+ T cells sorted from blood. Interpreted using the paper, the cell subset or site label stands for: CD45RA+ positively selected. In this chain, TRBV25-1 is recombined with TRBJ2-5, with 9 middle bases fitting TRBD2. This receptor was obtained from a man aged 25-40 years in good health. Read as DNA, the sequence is TGTGCCAGCAGTGGCCTGTATAGCGGGAGTGCGATAGAGACCCAGTACTTC. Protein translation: CASSGLYSGSAIETQYF.